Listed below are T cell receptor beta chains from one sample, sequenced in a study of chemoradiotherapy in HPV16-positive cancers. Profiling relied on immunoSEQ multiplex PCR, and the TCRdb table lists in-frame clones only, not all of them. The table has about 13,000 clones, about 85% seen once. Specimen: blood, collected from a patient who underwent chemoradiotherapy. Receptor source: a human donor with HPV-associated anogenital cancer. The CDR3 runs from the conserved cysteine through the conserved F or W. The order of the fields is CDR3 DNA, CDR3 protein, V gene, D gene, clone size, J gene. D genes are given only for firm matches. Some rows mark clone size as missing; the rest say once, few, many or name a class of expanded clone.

DNA: TGTGCCAGCAGTTTATTAACCCCGCGGGGTAAGGGATACTATGGCTACACCTTC; CDR3: CASSLLTPRGKGYYGYTF; V: TRBV27; D: NA; size: once; J: TRBJ1-2
DNA: TGTGCCAGCAGGCCAGCGGGGATTCAAGAGACCCAGTACTTC; CDR3: CASRPAGIQETQYF; V: TRBV6-1; D: TRBD2; size: NA; J: TRBJ2-5
DNA: TGCGCCAGCAGCTTGACTAGCGGGCCCTACGAGCAGTACTTC; CDR3: CASSLTSGPYEQYF; V: TRBV5-1; D: TRBD2; size: once; J: TRBJ2-7
DNA: TGTGCCAGCTCTCCAACTCGATTACAGGTTCTGCAGGGCTACACCTTC; CDR3: CASSPTRLQVLQGYTF; V: TRBV18; D: NA; size: NA; J: TRBJ1-2
DNA: TGTGCCAGCAGCGTAAACTTGGGGCAGGGGGTGACTGAAGCTTTCTTT; CDR3: CASSVNLGQGVTEAFF; V: TRBV9; D: TRBD1; size: NA; J: TRBJ1-1
DNA: TGTGCCAGCAGCTTAGGGGACAACGGCTATGGCTACACCTTC; CDR3: CASSLGDNGYGYTF; V: TRBV11-2; D: NA; size: once; J: TRBJ1-2
DNA: TGTGCCTGGAGTAGAGGGAGCTACACCTTC; CDR3: CAWSRGSYTF; V: TRBV30; D: NA; size: once; J: TRBJ1-2
DNA: TGTGCCATCAGGCCAAGTGGGGCTGCCTATGGCTACACCTTC; CDR3: CAIRPSGAAYGYTF; V: TRBV10-3; D: NA; size: NA; J: TRBJ1-2
DNA: TGCGCCAGCAGTGGGGGGGGAGCTACCTATGGCACAGATACGCAGTATTTT; CDR3: CASSGGGATYGTDTQYF; V: TRBV5-1; D: TRBD2; size: NA; J: TRBJ2-3
DNA: TGTGCCAGCAGCTTTGGGACTAGCTCTGGGGCCAACGTCCTGACTTTC; CDR3: CASSFGTSSGANVLTF; V: TRBV7-8; D: TRBD2; size: NA; J: TRBJ2-6
DNA: TGTGCCTGGAGCTCGACACCGAGCACAGATACGCAGTATTTT; CDR3: CAWSSTPSTDTQYF; V: TRBV30; D: NA; size: NA; J: TRBJ2-3
DNA: TGTGCCAGCAGGAGACAGGGGGGGTATGGCTACACCTTC; CDR3: CASRRQGGYGYTF; V: TRBV6-1; D: TRBD1; size: few; J: TRBJ1-2
DNA: TGTGCCAGCAGCTTAATTGCGTGGGGGGCCAAAGAGACCCAGTACTTC; CDR3: CASSLIAWGAKETQYF; V: TRBV7-9; D: NA; size: NA; J: TRBJ2-5
DNA: TGTGCCAGCAGCGTAGGGTGGGCCGGTACTGAAGCTTTCTTT; CDR3: CASSVGWAGTEAFF; V: TRBV9; D: NA; size: NA; J: TRBJ1-1
DNA: TGTGCCAGTAGTACGAGGGGTAATTCACCCCTCCACTTT; CDR3: CASSTRGNSPLHF; V: TRBV19; D: NA; size: NA; J: TRBJ1-6
DNA: TGCGCCAGCAGCTTTAGGGGGGCCCACATGAACACTGAAGCTTTCTTT; CDR3: CASSFRGAHMNTEAFF; V: TRBV5-1; D: NA; size: NA; J: TRBJ1-1
DNA: TGTGCCTGGAGTGAAGGGCCGGGCCTCCACTTT; CDR3: CAWSEGPGLHF; V: TRBV30; D: NA; size: NA; J: TRBJ1-6